The table lists the clone carrying this T cell receptor (beta chain) with a count of one. Its antigen is unknown. 13 Jbeta primers and 60 Vbeta primers were used for the PCR. Sequencing used immunoSEQ multiplex PCR; TCRdb keeps in-frame clones, though not all of them. The table shows about 160,000 clones, with roughly 88% occurring only once. This sample is part of a study of cytomegalovirus exposure and HLA in healthy donors. Study-level results: Later analysis identified several of the most significant clusters that appeared linked to common viral pathogens.

The CDR3 extends over 11 amino acids. The V gene lost 4 bases and the J gene lost 8 bases, with 6 bases spanning the gap. Germline assignment: CDR1 SGDLS and CDR2 YYNGEE. The TCR was taken from a man aged 50 to 59 in good health and CMV-seropositive. The sample comprised PBMCs. This sequence joins TRBV9 and TRBJ2-2; D is perhaps TRBD2 (5 bases). The CDR3 DNA reads TGTGCCAGCAGCCGGAGGGGGGAGCTGTTTTTT. This sequence encodes CASSRRGELFF. Looking up the rest from reference TRBV9 and TRBJ2-2 gives the full variable domain: DSGVTQTPKHLITATGQRVTLRCSPRSGDLSVYWYQQSLDQGLQFLIQYYNGEERAKGNILERFSAQQFPDLHSELNLSSLELGDSALYFCASSRRGELFFGEGSRLTVL.